Shown below are 4 T cell receptor beta chains from a single sample sequenced in a study of T-cell memory formation after mild COVID-19. TCRdb ran MiXCR on the 5' RACE reads and lists one entry per CDR3 protein. The data show some 150,000 distinct CDR3 sequences, approximately 6% seen once. Sequencing was done on a sample of PBMCs or a T cell subset sorted from them (not recorded which). The receptor set was obtained from an adult woman who had mild COVID-19 (a few samples of this study predate the infection). Cell type and time point are not known.

The rearrangement joins TRBV27 to TRBJ1-2; TRBD1 might be the D (5 bases). Trimming pared 2 bases from V and 2 bases from J, leaving 12 bases between. Per germline, CDR1 MNHEY and CDR2 SMNVEV (reference sequence). The CDR3 extends over 15 amino acids. The CDR3 spells CASSLGQGLNYGYTF. CDR3 DNA: TGTGCCAGCAGTTTAGGGCAGGGCCTCAACTATGGCTACACCTTC.

This clonotype was counted many times. The chain couples TRBV3-1 to TRBJ2-7; TRBD1 matches at 8 bases. Losses at the gene ends were 0 bases for V and 3 bases for J; bases not matched to a gene: 7. Germline loops: CDR1 LGHDT, CDR2 YNNKEL (reference sequence). The CDR3 sequence is 16 residues long. The CDR3 spells CASSQESRTGHYEQYF. In DNA, the CDR3 is TGTGCCAGCAGCCAAGAGTCTCGGACAGGGCACTACGAGCAGTACTTC.

V usage is TRBV12-3 or TRBV12-4 and J usage is TRBJ1-5; no reliable D call. V lost 3 bases, J lost 7 bases, and 10 bases lay in between. The CDR3 totals 13 residues. CDR3 amino acids: CASSFKGSQPQHF. CDR3 nucleotide sequence: TGTGCCAGCAGTTTTAAGGGAAGCCAGCCCCAGCATTTT.

This clonotype was seen a few times. The chain recombines TRBV30 with TRBJ1-2, with D unresolved. The length of the CDR3 is 12 residues. Trimming removed 3 bases from V and 8 bases from J, with 13 bases in between. The germline V gene encodes CDR1 GTSNPN and CDR2 SVGIG (reference sequence). This chain's CDR3 is CAWSETPLGYTF. The CDR3, as DNA: TGTGCCTGGAGCGAAACCCCGCTCGGCTACACCTTC.